The clone carrying this T cell receptor beta chain was seen a few times. Its antigen is currently unknown. CD4+ T cells from unexposed donors were obtained before the COVID-19 pandemic (2011-2018). Isolation of CD4+ T cells took place after about 9 days in culture. CDR3 length: 14 residues. V gave up 1 base and J gave up 1 base, with 7 bases separating them. The germline CDR1 and CDR2 sequences are SNHLY and FYNNEI. This sample was taken from a study of CD4 T cells in relation to SARS-CoV-2 and coronaviruses. Generated by immunoSEQ multiplex PCR, the TCRdb table keeps only in-frame clones and is missing some. Of some 29,000 clones listed, roughly 69% were seen once; the top ten hold around 21%.

The rearrangement uses TRBV2 and TRBJ1-1; no clear D gene. Source material: CD4+ T cells from PBMCs, cultured in vitro. This TCR came from a human donor in good health. The CDR3 coding sequence is TGTGCCAGCAGTGAAGAGAGGCGGAACACTGAAGCTTTCTTT. Translating it yields CASSEERRNTEAFF.